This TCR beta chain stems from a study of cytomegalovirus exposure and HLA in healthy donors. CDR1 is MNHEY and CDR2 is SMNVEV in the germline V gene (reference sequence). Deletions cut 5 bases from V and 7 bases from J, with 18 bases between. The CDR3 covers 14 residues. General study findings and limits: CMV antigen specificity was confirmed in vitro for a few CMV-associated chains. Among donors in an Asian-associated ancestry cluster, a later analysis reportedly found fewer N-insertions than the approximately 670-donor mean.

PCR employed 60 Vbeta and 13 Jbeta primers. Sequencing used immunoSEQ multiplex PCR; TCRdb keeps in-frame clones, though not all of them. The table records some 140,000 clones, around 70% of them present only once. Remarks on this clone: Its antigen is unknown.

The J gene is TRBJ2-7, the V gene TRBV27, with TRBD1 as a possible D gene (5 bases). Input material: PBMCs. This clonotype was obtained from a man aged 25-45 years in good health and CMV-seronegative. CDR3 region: CASSPTVNLIEQYF. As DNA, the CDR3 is TGTGCCAGCAGTCCGACAGTTAATCTGATTGAGCAGTACTTC.